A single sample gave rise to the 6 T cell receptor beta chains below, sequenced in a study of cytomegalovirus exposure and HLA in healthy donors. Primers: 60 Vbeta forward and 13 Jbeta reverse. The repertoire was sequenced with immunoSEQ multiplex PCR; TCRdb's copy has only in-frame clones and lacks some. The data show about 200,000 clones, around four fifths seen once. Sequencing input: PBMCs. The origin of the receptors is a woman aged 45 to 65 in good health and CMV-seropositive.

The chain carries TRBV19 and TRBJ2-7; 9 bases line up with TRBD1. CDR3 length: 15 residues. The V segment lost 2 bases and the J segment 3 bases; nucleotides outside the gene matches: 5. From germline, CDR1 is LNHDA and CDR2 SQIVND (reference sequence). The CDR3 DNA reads TGTGCCAGTAGTATAATTTGGGGACAGGGCTACGAGCAGTACTTC. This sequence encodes CASSIIWGQGYEQYF.

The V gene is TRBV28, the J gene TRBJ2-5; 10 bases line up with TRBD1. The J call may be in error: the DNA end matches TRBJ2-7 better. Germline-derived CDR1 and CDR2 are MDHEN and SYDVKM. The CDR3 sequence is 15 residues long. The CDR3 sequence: CASSSALWTGGEQYF. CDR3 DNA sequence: TGTGCCAGCAGTTCTGCCCTTTGGACAGGGGGCGAGCAGTACTTC.

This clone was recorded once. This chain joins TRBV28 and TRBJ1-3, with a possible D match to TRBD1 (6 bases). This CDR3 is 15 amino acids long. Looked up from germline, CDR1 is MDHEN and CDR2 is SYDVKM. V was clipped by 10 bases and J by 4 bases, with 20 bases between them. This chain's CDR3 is CATTAGGARGNTIYF. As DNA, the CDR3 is TGTGCCACCACCGCGGGGGGGGCGCGGGGAAACACCATATATTTT.

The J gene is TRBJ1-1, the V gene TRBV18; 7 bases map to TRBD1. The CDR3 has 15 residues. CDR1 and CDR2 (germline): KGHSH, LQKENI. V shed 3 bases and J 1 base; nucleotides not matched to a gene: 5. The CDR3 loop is CASSPSTGPNTEAFF. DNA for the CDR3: TGTGCCAGCTCACCGTCGACAGGGCCGAACACTGAAGCTTTCTTT.

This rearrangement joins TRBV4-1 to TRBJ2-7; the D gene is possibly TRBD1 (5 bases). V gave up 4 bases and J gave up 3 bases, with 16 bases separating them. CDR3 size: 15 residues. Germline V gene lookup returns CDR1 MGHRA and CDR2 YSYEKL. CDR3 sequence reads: CASSPDRALHYEQYF. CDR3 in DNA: TGCGCCAGCAGCCCTGACAGAGCTTTACACTACGAGCAGTACTTC.

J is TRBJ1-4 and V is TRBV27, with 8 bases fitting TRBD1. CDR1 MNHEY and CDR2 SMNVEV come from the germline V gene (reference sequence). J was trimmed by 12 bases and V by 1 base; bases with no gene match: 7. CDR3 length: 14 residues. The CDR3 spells CASSLFTGGGELFF. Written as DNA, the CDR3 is TGTGCCAGCAGTTTATTTACAGGGGGTGGCGAACTGTTTTTT.